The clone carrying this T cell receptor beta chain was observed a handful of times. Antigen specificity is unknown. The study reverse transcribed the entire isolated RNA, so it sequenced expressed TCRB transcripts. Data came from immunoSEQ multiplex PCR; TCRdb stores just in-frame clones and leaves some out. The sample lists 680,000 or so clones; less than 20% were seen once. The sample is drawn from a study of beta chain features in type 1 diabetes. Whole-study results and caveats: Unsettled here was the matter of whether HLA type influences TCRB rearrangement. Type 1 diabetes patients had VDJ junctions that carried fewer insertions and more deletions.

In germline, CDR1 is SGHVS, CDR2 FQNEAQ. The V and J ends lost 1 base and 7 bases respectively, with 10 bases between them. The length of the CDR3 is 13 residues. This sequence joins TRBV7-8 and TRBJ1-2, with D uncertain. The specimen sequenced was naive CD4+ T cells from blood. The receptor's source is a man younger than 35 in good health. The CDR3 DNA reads TGTGCCAGCAGCTTAGATCTCGTGGTTGGCTACACCTTC. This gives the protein CASSLDLVVGYTF.